Presented here are 24 T cell receptor beta chains from one specimen sequenced in a study of CD8 T cells in Susac syndrome. Reverse transcription of roughly 0.5 to 1 ug RNA used random hexamers. TCRdb redid the calling of the immunoSEQ multiplex PCR reads with MiXCR, one entry per CDR3 protein. This table holds roughly 160,000 distinct CDR3 sequences, about 96% found once. The specimen was CD4+ T cells from PBMCs. The receptors stem from a human donor with Susac syndrome.

This chain uses TRBV20-1 with TRBJ2-7; weak D call: TRBD1 (6 bases). There are 14 residues in the CDR3. Per the germline V gene, CDR1 is DFQATT and CDR2 is SNEGSKA (reference sequence). Between the trimmed V and J ends, which lost 4 bases and 3 bases, there was a span of 16 bases. DNA of the CDR3: TGCAGTGCTACAGATCCCCGGACAGTCTACGAGCAGTACTTC. Amino acid sequence: CSATDPRTVYEQYF.

The gene calls are TRBV2 and TRBJ2-5, with D hard to call. Per germline, CDR1 SNHLY and CDR2 FYNNEI. The CDR3 spans 11 residues. V was cut by 3 bases and J by 5 bases, with 4 bases left in between. This CDR3 reads CASSDPETQYF. CDR3 bases: TGTGCCAGCAGTGATCCGGAGACCCAGTACTTC.

The chain has TRBV5-6 and TRBJ2-2, with D perhaps TRBD1 (5 bases). This CDR3 is built from 14 residues. Germline assignment: CDR1 SGHDT and CDR2 YYEEEE. Trimming took off 0 bases at V and 5 bases at J, with 8 bases between the two ends. CDR3 nucleotide sequence: TGTGCCAGCAGCTTGGCCGCAGGGACCGGGGAGCTGTTTTTT. It codes for CASSLAAGTGELFF.

This clonotype turned up a few times. V gene TRBV19 combines with J gene TRBJ2-7; the match to TRBD1 covers 8 bases. Germline CDR1 is LNHDA and CDR2 is SQIVND (reference sequence). The length of the CDR3 is 13 residues. J was trimmed by 4 bases and V by 5 bases; bases with no gene match: 4. The CDR3 nucleotides are TGTGCCAGTAGTCCTACAGGGGGATACGAGCAGTACTTC. This translates into CASSPTGGYEQYF.

The gene calls are TRBV20-1 and TRBJ2-1, with 8 bases identical to TRBD2. CDR3 size: 14 residues. Germline V gene sequence: CDR1 DFQATT, CDR2 SNEGSKA (reference sequence). Unmatched junction bases numbered 14, after V lost 7 bases and J lost 9 bases. The CDR3 protein is CSGERSGSYVEQFF. CDR3 nucleotides: TGCAGTGGGGAGAGGAGCGGGAGTTACGTTGAGCAGTTCTTC.

The chain employs TRBV3-1 and TRBJ2-5; D not certain. Germline lookup yields CDR1 LGHDT and CDR2 YNNKEL (reference sequence). V was cut by 0 bases and J by 4 bases, with 9 bases left in between. This CDR3 has 14 amino acids. CDR3 region: CASSQDPRPETQYF. The CDR3 nucleotides are TGTGCCAGCAGCCAAGATCCCAGACCAGAGACCCAGTACTTC.

V is TRBV28 and J is TRBJ1-1, with TRBD1 matching 8 bases. With V trimmed by 8 bases and J by 3 bases, 17 bases remained unmatched. The germline gives CDR1 MDHEN, CDR2 SYDVKM. The CDR3 runs to 17 residues. The CDR3 nucleotides are TGTGCCAGCGGCTCCCCGGACAGGGCCTTTAGAGACACTGAAGCTTTCTTT. It yields the protein CASGSPDRAFRDTEAFF.

This chain uses TRBV9 with TRBJ2-6; D is ambiguous. The CDR3 has 15 residues. CDR1 and CDR2 (germline): SGDLS, YYNGEE. V lost 3 bases to trimming and J lost 0 bases, with 7 bases between them. CDR3 DNA sequence: TGTGCCAGCAGCGCCTTTGACTCTGGGGCCAACGTCCTGACTTTC. Its translation: CASSAFDSGANVLTF.

This chain connects TRBV14 to TRBJ1-6; D is uncertain. The germline V and J ends were trimmed by 2 bases and 4 bases, with 9 bases remaining between them. From germline, CDR1 is SGHDN and CDR2 FVKESK. This CDR3 has 15 residues. In nucleotides, the CDR3 is TGTGCCAGCAGCCAACGGGTCCCTTATAATTCACCCCTCCACTTT. It encodes CASSQRVPYNSPLHF.

This chain joins TRBV20-1 and TRBJ2-5; D possibly matches TRBD1 or TRBD2 (5 bases each). Germline lookup yields CDR1 DFQATT and CDR2 SNEGSKA (reference sequence). Trimming took off 5 bases at V and 1 base at J, with 17 bases between the two ends. The length of the CDR3 is 15 residues. Here the CDR3 DNA reads TGCAGTGCTGGTTCAGACTCAGGGACCCAAGAGACCCAGTACTTC. Protein sequence: CSAGSDSGTQETQYF.

This chain connects TRBV29-1 to TRBJ2-7, with 8 bases that match TRBD2. This CDR3 comprises 14 residues. Germline CDR1 SQVTM, CDR2 ANQGSEA. Losses at the gene ends were 6 bases for V and 5 bases for J; bases not matched to a gene: 12. The CDR3 spells CSVGGAGGPHEQYF. In nucleotides, the CDR3 is TGCAGCGTCGGCGGGGCGGGAGGCCCCCACGAGCAGTACTTC.

The chain is built from TRBV9 and TRBJ1-1, with D possibly being TRBD1 (5 bases). The V end lost 2 bases, the J end lost 0 bases, and 5 bases lay between the germline ends. CDR1 is SGDLS, CDR2 YYNGEE, per germline. The CDR3 length is 13 residues. CDR3 bases: TGTGCCAGCAGCGTCAGGGTGAACACTGAAGCTTTCTTT. It is translated as CASSVRVNTEAFF.

This clonotype was detected only once. J is TRBJ1-2 and V is TRBV19; a weak D match, TRBD1 (5 bases). The V and J ends lost 9 bases and 6 bases respectively, with 8 bases between them. The CDR3 is 10 amino acids. Germline V lookup: CDR1 LNHDA, CDR2 SQIVND (reference sequence). CDR3 coding DNA: TGTGCCAGCGCAGGGAATGGCTACACCTTC. Translated: CASAGNGYTF.

This chain connects TRBV3-1 to TRBJ2-3; unclear D gene. Germline assignment: CDR1 LGHDT and CDR2 YNNKEL (reference sequence). The V end was cut by 0 bases, the J end by 3 bases, with 10 bases between. The CDR3 is 15 amino acids. The CDR3 reads CASSQEGSRTDTQYF. In DNA form, the CDR3 reads TGTGCCAGCAGCCAAGAGGGCTCGAGGACAGATACGCAGTATTTT.

The table lists this clonotype with a count of one. This sequence joins TRBV15 and TRBJ2-3; D not certain. V shed 0 bases and J shed 6 bases, with 7 bases lying between them. Germline V gene data show CDR1 as LNHNV and CDR2 as YYDKDF (reference sequence). The CDR3 has 13 residues. The CDR3 DNA sequence: TGTGCCACCAGCAGAGATTACGTGGATACGCAGTATTTT. Amino acids: CATSRDYVDTQYF.

V usage is TRBV19 and J usage is TRBJ2-7; D gene uncertain. Trimming took off 3 bases at V and 2 bases at J, with 11 bases between the two ends. The length of the CDR3 is 14 residues. Looked up from germline, CDR1 is LNHDA and CDR2 is SQIVND (reference sequence). As DNA, the CDR3 is TGTGCCAGTAGTATTGGAAATGATCCCTACGAGCAGTACTTC. This encodes CASSIGNDPYEQYF.

The chain employs TRBV9 and TRBJ1-6; D may be TRBD1 (5 bases). This CDR3 region has 17 residues. Germline values: CDR1 SGDLS, CDR2 YYNGEE. The germline V and J ends were trimmed by 0 bases and 0 bases, with 10 bases remaining between them. The CDR3 DNA sequence: TGTGCCAGCAGCGTAGCGGCAGGGAGCTCCTATAATTCACCCCTCCACTTT. It yields the protein CASSVAAGSSYNSPLHF.

The V gene is TRBV20-1, the J gene TRBJ1-1; D gene ambiguous. CDR3 length equals 15 residues. The germline V gene encodes CDR1 DFQATT and CDR2 SNEGSKA (reference sequence). Trimming took off 0 bases at V and 8 bases at J, with 19 bases between the two ends. CDR3 bases: TGCAGTGCTAGAGATCGAAAGTATGACACTGCAGAAGCTTTCTTT. It is translated as CSARDRKYDTAEAFF.

The chain joins TRBV6-6 to TRBJ2-7, with a weak D call TRBD1 (6 bases). Germline assignment: CDR1 MNHNY and CDR2 SVGAGI (reference sequence). V dropped 5 bases and J dropped 5 bases, with 13 bases sitting between them. There are 13 residues in the CDR3. The CDR3 here is CASSVSGENEQYF. CDR3 DNA sequence: TGTGCCAGCAGTGTCTCAGGGGAGAACGAGCAGTACTTC.

The chain is built from TRBV5-1 and TRBJ1-1; 8 positions match TRBD1. There are 15 residues in the CDR3. Germline CDR1 SGHRS, CDR2 YFSETQ. With V trimmed by 6 bases and J by 3 bases, 10 bases remained unmatched. For the CDR3, the DNA is TGCGCCAGCAAAAGTTCAGGGGGCGTCGACACTGAAGCTTTCTTT. It translates to CASKSSGGVDTEAFF.

J is TRBJ2-7 and V is TRBV20-1; 7 nucleotides agree with TRBD2. The germline CDR1 and CDR2 sequences are DFQATT and SNEGSKA (reference sequence). J was trimmed by 6 bases and V by 5 bases; bases with no gene match: 13. This CDR3 spans 14 amino acids. The CDR3 loop is CSAVAGVVHREQYF. The DNA of the CDR3 is TGCAGTGCTGTTGCGGGAGTAGTTCACCGCGAGCAGTACTTC.

The chain couples TRBV29-1 to TRBJ2-1, with a weak D call TRBD2 (6 bases). The germline CDR1 and CDR2 sequences are SQVTM and ANQGSEA. CDR3 length: 12 amino acids. V lost 4 bases and J 7 bases, leaving 11 bases between the germline ends. The CDR3 loop reads CSVGRRGNEQFF. Written as DNA, the CDR3 is TGCAGCGTTGGGCGGAGGGGTAATGAGCAGTTCTTC.

The chain carries TRBV7-9 and TRBJ1-1; D is undetermined. The CDR3 loop spans 14 amino acids. Deletions cut 5 bases from V and 1 base from J, with 11 bases between. Germline CDR1 SEHNR, CDR2 FQNEAQ (reference sequence). CDR3 amino acids: CASSNGRANTEAFF. The CDR3 nucleotides are TGTGCCAGCAGCAACGGGAGGGCGAACACTGAAGCTTTCTTT.

V gene TRBV7-2 combines with J gene TRBJ2-7; TRBD1 or TRBD2 may be the D gene (5 bases each). Trimming cost V 7 bases and J 1 base, with 17 bases left between them. This CDR3 is 15 amino acids long. Germline CDR1 and CDR2: SGHTA and FQGNSA. The CDR3 coding sequence is TGTGCCAGCACGCGGCGGGCAGGGATATCCTACGAGCAGTACTTC. It encodes CASTRRAGISYEQYF.